Listed here is a single T cell receptor beta chain. Participants spanned ages about 18 to 100 years and resided in 20 to 30 US areas. This entry comes from a study of blood T cell repertoires in COVID-19. Clones were sequenced by immunoSEQ multiplex PCR, and TCRdb holds only the in-frame ones, with some missing. The sample includes more than 110,000 clones, about four fifths of them seen just once. The germline V gene encodes CDR1 LGHNA and CDR2 YSLEER. Trimming took 2 bases from V and 6 from J; bases not matched to a gene: 9. The CDR3 sequence is 16 residues long. This sequence joins TRBV4-3 and TRBJ2-1; the match to TRBD2 covers 8 bases. Sample: PBMCs or T cells enriched from blood (not recorded which). This receptor was taken from a woman younger than 35 who had been exposed to COVID-19. The CDR3 sequence: CASSQLLAEIPNEQFF. CDR3 coding DNA: TGCGCCAGCAGCCAATTACTAGCGGAAATTCCCAATGAGCAGTTCTTC.